This TCR beta chain was recorded in a study of technical replicates of blood from a handful of donors. TCRdb's copy holds only in-frame clones and misses some; the assay was immunoSEQ multiplex PCR. The data contain 55,000 to 85,000 clones, around 97% of them singletons. V was shortened by 3 bases and J by 6 bases, with 15 bases between the two germline ends. The CDR3 contains 14 residues. Per germline, CDR1 LNHDA and CDR2 SQIVND (reference sequence). This clone was recorded only once. V is TRBV19 and J is TRBJ2-7; no firm D call. The origin of this receptor is a human donor in good health. The sequenced sample was T cells isolated from PBMCs. CDR3 region: CASSIGLWSREQYF. The CDR3 nucleotides are TGTGCCAGTAGTATTGGATTGTGGAGCCGCGAGCAGTACTTC. Variable domain in full (rest from reference TRBV19 and TRBJ2-7): DGGITQSPKYLFRKEGQNVTLSCEQNLNHDAMYWYRQDPGQGLRLIYYSQIVNDFQKGDIAEGYSVSREKKESFPLTVTSAQKNPTAFYLCASSIGLWSREQYFGPGTRLTVT.